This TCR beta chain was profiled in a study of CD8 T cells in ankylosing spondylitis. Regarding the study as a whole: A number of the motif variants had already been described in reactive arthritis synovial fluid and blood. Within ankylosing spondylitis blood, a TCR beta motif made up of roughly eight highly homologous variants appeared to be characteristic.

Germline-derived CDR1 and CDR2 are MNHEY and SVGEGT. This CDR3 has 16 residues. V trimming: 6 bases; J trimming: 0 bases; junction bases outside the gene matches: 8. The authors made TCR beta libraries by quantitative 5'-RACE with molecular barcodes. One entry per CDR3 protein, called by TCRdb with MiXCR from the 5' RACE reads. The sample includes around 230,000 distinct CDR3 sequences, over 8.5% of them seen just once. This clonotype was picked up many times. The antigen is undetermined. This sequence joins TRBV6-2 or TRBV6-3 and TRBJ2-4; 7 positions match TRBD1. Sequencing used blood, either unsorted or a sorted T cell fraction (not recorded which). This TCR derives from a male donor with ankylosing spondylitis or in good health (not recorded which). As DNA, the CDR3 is TGTGCCAGCAGCGACAGGGACCCTCTAGCCAAAAACATTCAGTACTTC. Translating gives CASSDRDPLAKNIQYF.